These 15 T cell receptor beta chains originate from one sample sequenced in a study of early T cells in non-severe SARS-CoV-2 infection. TCRdb re-called the 5' RACE reads with MiXCR, one entry per CDR3 protein. The sample shows about 82,000 distinct CDR3 sequences, approximately 13% of them seen only once. The material sequenced was whole blood. The receptors were gathered from an adult who was a healthcare worker with PCR-confirmed SARS-CoV-2 infection or an uninfected control (not recorded which).

This clonotype occurred many times. The chain combines TRBV4-2 with TRBJ2-7; unclear D gene. Trimming removed 2 bases from V and 0 bases from J, with 14 bases in between. The CDR3 sequence is 16 residues long. Germline-derived CDR1 and CDR2 are LGHNA and YNFKEQ. The CDR3 sequence is CASSQFSRPDSYEQYF. CDR3 coding DNA: TGTGCCAGCAGCCAATTTTCCCGGCCAGACTCCTACGAGCAGTACTTC.

The V gene is TRBV4-1, the J gene TRBJ2-7; tentatively, D is TRBD1 (6 bases). Germline V gene lookup returns CDR1 MGHRA and CDR2 YSYEKL. This CDR3 contains 14 residues. Trimming cost V 1 base and J 0 bases, with 7 bases left between them. Written as DNA, the CDR3 is TGCGCCAGCAGCCAAGGGGACAACTCCTACGAGCAGTACTTC. Translating gives CASSQGDNSYEQYF.

This clonotype was counted ten times or more. The V call is TRBV28, the J call TRBJ2-7; TRBD2 might be the D (6 bases). CDR3 length: 13 amino acids. The V gene's germline CDR1 is MDHEN and CDR2 SYDVKM. V was shortened by 3 bases and J by 5 bases, with 11 bases between the two germline ends. The CDR3 coding sequence is TGTGCCAGCAGTTTCGGAGGGGTCAACGAGCAGTACTTC. Translated: CASSFGGVNEQYF.

This clonotype showed up just a few times. The chain is built from TRBV11-3 and TRBJ2-1; perhaps TRBD1 as D (6 bases). The germline V gene has CDR1 SGHNT and CDR2 YENEEA. The CDR3 is made up of 15 amino acids. The V end lost 5 bases, the J end lost 0 bases, and 11 bases lay between the germline ends. The CDR3 DNA sequence: TGTGCCAGCAGCCATCAGGGGAGCTCCTACAATGAGCAGTTCTTC. Translation: CASSHQGSSYNEQFF.

At least ten counts were recorded for this clonotype. The chain joins TRBV15 to TRBJ2-3; possible D gene TRBD1, 5 bases. This CDR3 has 13 amino acids. The V end lost 1 base, the J end lost 4 bases, and 6 bases lay between the germline ends. The germline V gene has CDR1 LNHNV and CDR2 YYDKDF (reference sequence). CDR3 DNA: TGTGCCACCAGCAGAGTACAGGCAGATACGCAGTATTTT. Protein sequence: CATSRVQADTQYF.

This clonotype was recorded a few times. V and J are TRBV12-5 and TRBJ1-4; D gene unclear. The CDR3 is 13 amino acids. Between the trimmed V and J ends, which lost 4 bases and 5 bases, there was a span of 8 bases. The germline V gene has CDR1 LGHNT and CDR2 FRNRAP. CDR3 region: CASGSSRNEKLFF. CDR3 bases: TGTGCTAGTGGTTCCAGCCGGAATGAAAAACTGTTTTTT. Full variable domain (missing parts from reference TRBV12-5 and TRBJ1-4): DARVTQTPRHKVTEMGQEVTMRCQPILGHNTVFWYRQTMMQGLELLAYFRNRAPLDDSGMPKDRFSAEMPDATLATLKIQPSEPRDSAVYFCASGSSRNEKLFFGSGTQLSVL.

The rearrangement uses TRBV27 and TRBJ2-7, with D possibly matching TRBD2 (6 bases). The CDR3 runs to 14 residues. V lost 3 bases to trimming and J lost 6 bases, with 15 bases between them. Germline CDR1 MNHEY, CDR2 SMNVEV (reference sequence). CDR3 in amino acids: CASSFREPGGEQYF. CDR3 coding DNA: TGTGCCAGCAGTTTCAGGGAGCCCGGGGGCGAGCAGTACTTC.

The chain has TRBV4-2 and TRBJ2-1, with D possibly TRBD2 on 6 matching bases. V was pared by 6 bases and J by 3 bases, with 21 bases between. CDR1 is LGHNA, CDR2 YNFKEQ, per germline. The CDR3 is made up of 17 amino acids. The CDR3, as DNA: TGTGCCAGCAGTTACGGGGGTACGGGGATCATCTACAATGAGCAGTTCTTC. Translated, it gives CASSYGGTGIIYNEQFF.

In this sample, this clonotype turned up a few times. The chain joins TRBV10-3 to TRBJ2-3, with TRBD2 as a possible D gene (6 bases). Trimming shortened V by 7 bases and J by 0 bases, and 8 bases separated the two germline ends. CDR1 and CDR2 from the germline V gene are ENHRY and SYGVKD. CDR3 size: 13 residues. CDR3 DNA: TGTGCCATCACGGGACTGAGCACAGATACGCAGTATTTT. Translation: CAITGLSTDTQYF.

This clonotype was counted many times. The chain is built from TRBV20-1 and TRBJ2-7; tentative D call: TRBD1 (5 bases). The CDR3 covers 13 residues. Germline loops: CDR1 DFQATT, CDR2 SNEGSKA (reference sequence). Trimming left V 2 bases short and J 3 bases short, with 11 bases between. Here the CDR3 DNA reads TGCAGTGCTAGAATCAGGGCAGTCTACGAGCAGTACTTC. As protein: CSARIRAVYEQYF.

The chain links TRBV28 to TRBJ2-5; 8 nucleotides align to TRBD1. Trimming cost V 4 bases and J 5 bases; bases outside gene matches: 15. This CDR3 is built from 17 residues. CDR1 MDHEN and CDR2 SYDVKM come from the germline V gene. Here the CDR3 DNA reads TGTGCCAGCAGTTCGACAGGGGCGAGACGTATTTTGGAGACCCAGTACTTC. Its translation is CASSSTGARRILETQYF. Full variable domain (remainder filled in from reference TRBV28 and TRBJ2-5): DVKVTQSSRYLVKRTGEKVFLECVQDMDHENMFWYRQDPGLGLRLIYFSYDVKMKEKGDIPEGYSVSREKKERFSLILESASTNQTSMYLCASSSTGARRILETQYFGPGTRLLVL.

This clonotype was detected many times. The chain couples TRBV14 to TRBJ2-1; TRBD2 aligns across 10 bases. Germline V lookup: CDR1 SGHDN, CDR2 FVKESK. The CDR3 runs to 17 residues. The J segment lost 5 bases and the V segment lost 3 bases, leaving 10 bases of the junction unmatched. The CDR3 is CASSHHGLADSNNEQFF. The CDR3 DNA reads as TGTGCCAGCAGCCACCACGGACTAGCGGACTCGAACAATGAGCAGTTCTTC.

This clonotype was recorded a few times. This rearrangement joins TRBV20-1 to TRBJ2-7, with TRBD1 matching over 7 bases. Germline V lookup: CDR1 DFQATT, CDR2 SNEGSKA (reference sequence). The CDR3 spans 12 residues. V was clipped by 6 bases and J by 4 bases; unmatched bases: 6. CDR3 DNA: TGCAGTGCAGCGACAGGGACGTACGAGCAGTACTTC. Amino acid sequence: CSAATGTYEQYF.

The chain is built from TRBV28 and TRBJ2-7; TRBD2 might be the D (5 bases). Between the trimmed V and J ends, which lost 7 bases and 5 bases, there was a span of 15 bases. The germline CDR1 and CDR2 sequences are MDHEN and SYDVKM. This CDR3 contains 13 residues. The CDR3 loop is CASNTPMRDEQYF. CDR3 in DNA: TGTGCCAGCAACACCCCTATGAGGGACGAGCAGTACTTC. The full variable domain, with the rest looked up from reference TRBV28 and TRBJ2-7, is DVKVTQSSRYLVKRTGEKVFLECVQDMDHENMFWYRQDPGLGLRLIYFSYDVKMKEKGDIPEGYSVSREKKERFSLILESASTNQTSMYLCASNTPMRDEQYFGPGTRLTVT.

The rearrangement uses TRBV30 and TRBJ2-1; TRBD2 matches at 15 bases. This CDR3 is 16 amino acids long. With 1 base clipped from V and 7 bases from J, the junction kept 5 bases outside the gene matches. Germline assignment: CDR1 GTSNPN and CDR2 SVGIG (reference sequence). The CDR3 here is CAWSARTSGGANEQFF. The DNA for the CDR3 is TGTGCCTGGAGTGCCAGGACTAGCGGGGGGGCTAATGAGCAGTTCTTC. Variable domain in full (rest from reference TRBV30 and TRBJ2-1): SQTIHQWPATLVQPVGSPLSLECTVEGTSNPNLYWYRQAAGRGLQLLFYSVGIGQISSEVPQNLSASRPQDRQFILSSKKLLLSDSGFYLCAWSARTSGGANEQFFGPGTRLTVL.